A selection of T cell receptor beta chains follows, all from one sample in a study of T cell clonotyping in hematopoietic cell transplantation. Assay used: immunoSEQ multiplex PCR; TCRdb lists only in-frame clones, some missing. The sample holds approximately 11,000 clones, just over 45% seen once. The sequencing used PBMCs, collected 30 days after allogeneic stem cell transplant. The receptors shown here come from a male patient aged 50 to 59 who had an allogeneic stem cell transplant from an unrelated donor, so the T cells may come from the graft donor. Some clones in this sample may be carry-over from other donors' samples. Each CDR3 is given with its conserved first and last residue. The order of the fields is J gene, D gene, clone size, V gene, CDR3 protein, CDR3 DNA. A D gene is named only where the DNA matches it firmly. Size tells how often a clone was seen (once, few, many) or the class of an expanded clone, and some rows leave it out.

j_call: TRBJ2-7; d_call: -; clone_size: -; v_call: TRBV7-2; cdr3_aa: CASSLGASIEQYF; cdr3_nt: TGTGCCAGCAGCTTAGGCGCGTCTATCGAGCAGTACTTC
j_call: TRBJ1-5; d_call: TRBD1; clone_size: few; v_call: TRBV6-5; cdr3_aa: CATANLLGGDQPQHF; cdr3_nt: TGTGCCACCGCTAACCTTTTAGGGGGCGATCAGCCCCAGCATTTT
j_call: TRBJ1-5; d_call: -; clone_size: few; v_call: TRBV30; cdr3_aa: CAWSKQVHQPQHF; cdr3_nt: TGTGCCTGGAGCAAACAGGTCCATCAGCCCCAGCATTTT
j_call: TRBJ2-7; d_call: -; clone_size: -; v_call: TRBV27; cdr3_aa: CASSPGPNEQYF; cdr3_nt: TGTGCCAGCTCCCCCGGGCCGAACGAGCAGTACTTC
j_call: TRBJ2-4; d_call: -; clone_size: medium-sized; v_call: TRBV6-5; cdr3_aa: CASSSDMRDIQYF; cdr3_nt: TGTGCCAGCAGTTCCGATATGAGGGACATTCAGTACTTC
j_call: TRBJ2-1; d_call: TRBD2; clone_size: -; v_call: TRBV27; cdr3_aa: CASSPGTSGINEQFF; cdr3_nt: TGTGCCAGCAGTCCCGGGACTAGCGGGATCAATGAGCAGTTCTTC
j_call: TRBJ2-2; d_call: -; clone_size: -; v_call: TRBV4-1; cdr3_aa: CASSPGGGSTGELFF; cdr3_nt: TGCGCCAGCAGTCCGGGCGGGGGCTCCACCGGGGAGCTGTTTTTT
j_call: TRBJ2-5; d_call: -; clone_size: few; v_call: TRBV2; cdr3_aa: CASRGLQETQYF; cdr3_nt: TGTGCCAGCAGGGGTCTTCAAGAGACCCAGTACTTC
j_call: TRBJ1-2; d_call: -; clone_size: -; v_call: TRBV5-8; cdr3_aa: CASHSYGYTF; cdr3_nt: TGTGCCAGTCACTCCTATGGCTACACCTTC
j_call: TRBJ1-4; d_call: -; clone_size: -; v_call: TRBV28; cdr3_aa: CASSTRGEKLFF; cdr3_nt: TGTGCCAGCAGTACTCGTGGTGAAAAACTGTTTTTT
j_call: TRBJ2-1; d_call: TRBD1; clone_size: few; v_call: TRBV5-6; cdr3_aa: CASSRRDRGLGHNEQFF; cdr3_nt: TGTGCCAGCAGCCGCCGGGACAGGGGATTGGGACACAATGAGCAGTTCTTC
j_call: TRBJ2-5; d_call: -; clone_size: few; v_call: TRBV30; cdr3_aa: CAWSVNRAETQYF; cdr3_nt: TGTGCCTGGAGTGTAAACCGAGCGGAGACCCAGTACTTC
j_call: TRBJ1-2; d_call: -; clone_size: few; v_call: TRBV4-2; cdr3_aa: CASSPEAQNYGYTF; cdr3_nt: TGTGCCAGCAGCCCGGAGGCCCAGAACTATGGCTACACCTTC
j_call: TRBJ1-2; d_call: -; clone_size: few; v_call: TRBV19; cdr3_aa: CASSGETMGNYGYTF; cdr3_nt: TGTGCCAGTAGTGGAGAGACAATGGGGAACTATGGCTACACCTTC
j_call: TRBJ2-5; d_call: TRBD2; clone_size: -; v_call: TRBV6-6; cdr3_aa: CASSLQTSWETQYF; cdr3_nt: TGTGCCAGCAGTCTCCAGACTAGCTGGGAGACCCAGTACTTC
j_call: TRBJ1-1; d_call: -; clone_size: few; v_call: TRBV11-2; cdr3_aa: CASSLDGGGGTEAFF; cdr3_nt: TGTGCCAGCAGCTTAGACGGGGGCGGGGGCACTGAAGCTTTCTTT
j_call: TRBJ1-2; d_call: -; clone_size: -; v_call: TRBV30; cdr3_aa: CAWSDLGGTSGYTF; cdr3_nt: TGTGCCTGGAGCGACCTCGGGGGGACAAGTGGCTACACCTTC
j_call: TRBJ2-3; d_call: TRBD2; clone_size: few; v_call: TRBV27; cdr3_aa: CASSPRLAGATDTQYF; cdr3_nt: TGTGCCAGCAGTCCACGACTAGCGGGGGCCACAGATACGCAGTATTTT
j_call: TRBJ1-4; d_call: -; clone_size: few; v_call: TRBV7-9; cdr3_aa: CASSLGASQREKLFF; cdr3_nt: TGTGCCAGCAGCTTAGGGGCCAGCCAACGGGAAAAACTGTTTTTT
j_call: TRBJ2-2; d_call: TRBD1; clone_size: -; v_call: TRBV25-1; cdr3_aa: CASSEYDRGRGGELFF; cdr3_nt: TGTGCCAGCAGTGAATATGACAGGGGGCGAGGCGGGGAGCTGTTTTTT
j_call: TRBJ2-5; d_call: TRBD2; clone_size: few; v_call: TRBV9; cdr3_aa: CASSATLAGETQYF; cdr3_nt: TGTGCCAGCAGCGCGACTCTAGCGGGAGAGACCCAGTACTTC
j_call: TRBJ1-4; d_call: -; clone_size: -; v_call: TRBV30; cdr3_aa: CAWSLGVGTNEKLFF; cdr3_nt: TGTGCCTGGAGTCTAGGGGTGGGAACTAATGAAAAACTGTTTTTT
j_call: TRBJ2-7; d_call: -; clone_size: -; v_call: TRBV5-4; cdr3_aa: CASSYRRGYEQYF; cdr3_nt: TGTGCCAGCAGCTATCGCAGGGGCTACGAGCAGTACTTC